The sequence of this T cell receptor (beta chain) was determined in a study of blood T cell repertoires in COVID-19. Study context: Samples of COVID-19 (acute and convalescent) were obtained from the United States, Italy and Spain. The cDNA or gDNA used as material had been derived from T cells, B-cell-depleted T cells, or PBMCs.

Per the original data handling: Estimation of nucleated cell counts was performed using reference gene primer amplification. The table came from immunoSEQ multiplex PCR; TCRdb's copy has only in-frame clones and leaves some out. That table is the source of V, J and clone size, and D and trimming were worked out from the DNA. The data contain 80,000 to 90,000 clones, around nine tenths of them seen just once; the ten biggest clones take up roughly 1.2%. Losses at the gene ends were 8 bases for V and 0 bases for J; bases not matched to a gene: 9. CDR3 length equals 17 residues. The germline V gene encodes CDR1 LNHDA and CDR2 SQIVND (reference sequence).

This clonotype was sampled from a man aged 80 or over with active or convalescent COVID-19. The genes are TRBV19 and TRBJ1-5, with 11 bases identical to TRBD1. The sample was peripheral blood. Written as DNA, the CDR3 is TGTGCCAGTTGGCCGGGACAGGGGGGTTATAGCAATCAGCCCCAGCATTTT. Translated, it gives CASWPGQGGYSNQPQHF.